This T cell receptor beta chain was obtained from a study of cytomegalovirus exposure and HLA in healthy donors. Study-wide points: A highly shared variant cluster was judged a likely technical artifact. In a later analysis, a missense DCLRE1C variant was linked to TCR beta V- and J-gene trimming.

This CDR3 is built from 17 residues. Germline V gene sequence: CDR1 WNHNN, CDR2 SYGVQD (reference sequence). V gave up 3 bases and J gave up 1 base; unmatched junction bases: 5. PCR primers comprised 60 Vbeta and 13 Jbeta primers. Libraries were prepared by immunoSEQ multiplex PCR; TCRdb keeps only in-frame clonotypes and omits some of them. The data contain 80,000 or so clones, around three quarters of them seen just once; the ten biggest clones take up 5.5% to 8.5%. About this clone: Its specificity is not known.

Healthy individuals who donated bone marrow served as the donors. Although they were nominally healthy when sampled, donors likely had unrecorded immune exposures. The sample was PBMCs. The chain is built from TRBV10-1 and TRBJ2-3; TRBD2 matches 12 bases. The TCR was taken from a woman aged 35 to 49 in good health and CMV-seronegative. The CDR3 spells CASSDPRLAGGTDTQYF. CDR3 bases: TGCGCCAGCAGTGACCCTAGACTAGCGGGGGGCACAGATACGCAGTATTTT.